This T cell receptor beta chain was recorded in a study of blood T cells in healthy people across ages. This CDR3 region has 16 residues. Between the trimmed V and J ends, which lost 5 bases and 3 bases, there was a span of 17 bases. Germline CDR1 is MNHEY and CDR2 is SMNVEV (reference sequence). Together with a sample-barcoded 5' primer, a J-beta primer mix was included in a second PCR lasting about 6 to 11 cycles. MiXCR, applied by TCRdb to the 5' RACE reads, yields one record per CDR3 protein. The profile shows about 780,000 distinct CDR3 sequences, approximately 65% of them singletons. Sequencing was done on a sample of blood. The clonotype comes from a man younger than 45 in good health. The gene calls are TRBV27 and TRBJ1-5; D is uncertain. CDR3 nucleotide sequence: TGTGCCAGCAGTCCCCTCCCCCCGGATTCCAATCAGCCCCAGCATTTT. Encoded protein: CASSPLPPDSNQPQHF.